These T cell receptor beta chains were read from a single sample in a study of T-cell reconstitution after alpha-beta-depleted transplantation in children. MiXCR, applied by TCRdb to the PCR reads, yields one record per CDR3 protein. The sample yields fewer than 550,000 distinct CDR3 sequences, over 10% seen once. The sample here was PBMCs, mostly from graft donor cells, taken 180 days after TCRalphabeta/CD19-depleted stem cell transplant. Source of these receptors: a female patient under 10 years old who had a stem cell transplant for aplastic anemia, so the T cells may come from the graft donor. The CDR3 runs from the conserved cysteine through the conserved F or W. D genes are given only for firm matches. The size of a clone is reported for some rows only, either as once, few or many, or as a class for expanded clones.

J gene	V gene	D gene	clone size	CDR3 protein	CDR3 DNA
TRBJ1-4	TRBV15	NA	many	CATSRDLREKLFF	TGTGCCACCAGCAGAGATCTTCGAGAAAAACTGTTTTTT
TRBJ1-2	TRBV30	NA	few	CAWTGRSNYGYTF	TGTGCCTGGACTGGCAGGTCTAACTATGGCTACACCTTC
TRBJ1-2	TRBV18	NA	few	CASSPRNWRVDGYTF	TGTGCCAGCTCACCACGGAACTGGAGGGTGGATGGCTACACCTTC
TRBJ2-1	TRBV20-1	TRBD2	few	CSALAGGPVHEQFF	TGCAGTGCGTTAGCGGGAGGGCCAGTCCATGAGCAGTTCTTC
TRBJ1-5	TRBV30	NA	NA	CAWSVSGSNQPQHF	TGTGCCTGGAGTGTATCTGGGAGCAATCAGCCCCAGCATTTT
TRBJ1-1	TRBV28	NA	once	CASPSRGGNTEAFF	TGTGCCAGCCCAAGTCGAGGGGGGAACACTGAAGCTTTCTTT
TRBJ2-1	TRBV6-1	TRBD2	many	CASRFSGRADNEQFF	TGTGCCAGCAGGTTTAGCGGGAGGGCCGACAATGAGCAGTTCTTC
TRBJ2-1	TRBV5-1	NA	few	CASSLARGAGAGDEQFF	TGCGCCAGCAGCTTGGCCAGGGGGGCGGGAGCGGGGGATGAGCAGTTCTTC
TRBJ2-7	TRBV20-1	TRBD2	many	CSARDPREGAYEQYF	TGCAGTGCTAGAGATCCCCGGGAGGGGGCCTACGAGCAGTACTTC
TRBJ1-5	TRBV20-1	NA	few	CSATPSGNQPQHF	TGCAGTGCAACACCTTCTGGCAATCAGCCCCAGCATTTT
TRBJ2-1	TRBV9	TRBD2	few	CASSVVGASGTTGNEQFF	TGTGCCAGCAGCGTAGTTGGTGCTAGCGGGACCACAGGGAATGAGCAGTTCTTC
TRBJ2-2	TRBV2	NA	few	CASRRTNTGELFF	TGTGCCAGCAGAAGAACGAACACCGGGGAGCTGTTTTTT
TRBJ2-3	TRBV7-6	NA	NA	CASSSPPQGTDTQYF	TGTGCCAGCAGCTCCCCCCCACAGGGAACAGATACGCAGTATTTT
TRBJ1-2	TRBV28	TRBD1	few	CASRVPGQISDGYTF	TGTGCCAGCCGTGTCCCGGGACAGATATCGGACGGCTACACCTTC
TRBJ2-3	TRBV4-3	NA	many	CASSQAGYPTQYF	TGCGCCAGCAGCCAAGCGGGCTACCCAACGCAGTATTTT
TRBJ2-5	TRBV28	NA	few	CASSHPWDKLQETQYF	TGTGCCAGCAGTCACCCGTGGGATAAGCTCCAAGAGACCCAGTACTTC
TRBJ2-5	TRBV3-1	TRBD2	many	CASSSTSGRQETQYF	TGTGCCAGCAGCTCCACTAGCGGGCGCCAAGAGACCCAGTACTTC
TRBJ1-1	TRBV28	TRBD1	many	CASSWDRARGGTEAFF	TGTGCCAGCAGCTGGGACAGGGCTCGCGGTGGCACTGAAGCTTTCTTT
TRBJ1-2	TRBV12-2	NA	NA	CASRPIPRGYTF	TGTGCAAGTCGCCCGATCCCGCGGGGCTACACCTTC
TRBJ2-1	TRBV24-1	TRBD2	few	CATSTAGGYNEQFF	TGTGCCACCAGTACAGCGGGAGGGTACAATGAGCAGTTCTTC
TRBJ2-7	TRBV20-1	NA	NA	CSADNPEIYEQYF	TGCAGTGCTGACAACCCCGAGATATACGAGCAGTACTTC
TRBJ1-1	TRBV6-2/TRBV6-3	NA	many	CASSDRGAEAFF	TGTGCCAGCAGCGACCGGGGCGCTGAAGCTTTCTTT
TRBJ2-1	TRBV6-5	NA	many	CASSYSRYRGNEQFF	TGTGCCAGCAGTTACTCGAGATATCGCGGAAATGAGCAGTTCTTC
TRBJ2-3	TRBV10-3	NA	many	CAISRDLRSAQYF	TGTGCCATCAGCCGAGACCTACGATCCGCGCAGTATTTT
TRBJ1-4	TRBV20-1	NA	few	CSARQGGEKLFF	TGCAGTGCTAGACAGGGCGGAGAAAAACTGTTTTTT
TRBJ1-5	TRBV12-3/TRBV12-4	TRBD1	few	CASSKQGGSQPQHF	TGTGCCAGCAGCAAACAGGGGGGTAGTCAGCCCCAGCATTTT
TRBJ2-1	TRBV27	NA	few	CASSSGTTSSEQFF	TGTGCCAGCAGTTCCGGGACAACTTCTTCCGAGCAGTTCTTC
TRBJ1-2	TRBV20-1	NA	NA	CSARDLLHPWGYGYTF	TGCAGTGCTAGAGATCTTTTACACCCGTGGGGCTATGGCTACACCTTC
TRBJ2-2	TRBV9	NA	NA	CASSPRSPGNTGELFF	TGTGCCAGCAGCCCTAGGTCCCCAGGGAACACCGGGGAGCTGTTTTTT
TRBJ2-1	TRBV7-3	TRBD2	NA	CASSLVGSGAGGSSYNEQFF	TGTGCCAGCAGCTTAGTGGGGAGTGGCGCTGGCGGGAGCTCCTACAATGAGCAGTTCTTC
TRBJ1-5	TRBV12-3/TRBV12-4	TRBD1	few	CASSSTGVYSNQPQHF	TGTGCCAGCAGTTCAACAGGGGTCTATAGCAATCAGCCCCAGCATTTT
TRBJ2-1	TRBV6-5	TRBD2	NA	CASSSLSGSSYNEQFF	TGTGCCAGCAGTTCACTTAGCGGGAGCTCCTACAATGAGCAGTTCTTC
TRBJ2-1	TRBV12-3/TRBV12-4	TRBD1	NA	CASSLQGQAYNEQFF	TGTGCCAGCAGTTTACAGGGACAGGCCTACAATGAGCAGTTCTTC
TRBJ1-1	TRBV12-3/TRBV12-4	TRBD1	few	CASSLAGDREAFF	TGTGCCAGCAGTTTAGCGGGGGACAGGGAAGCTTTCTTT
TRBJ2-7	TRBV28	NA	NA	CASSPRAGLLEQYF	TGTGCCAGCAGTCCCCGGGCCGGGCTGTTAGAGCAGTACTTC
TRBJ2-7	TRBV7-2	NA	NA	CASSLDGADEQYF	TGTGCCAGCAGCTTAGACGGGGCTGACGAGCAGTACTTC
TRBJ2-6	TRBV6-2/TRBV6-3	NA	few	CASSLWESASSGANVLTF	TGTGCCAGCAGTCTCTGGGAGTCGGCGAGCTCTGGGGCCAACGTCCTGACTTTC
TRBJ2-1	TRBV24-1	TRBD2	NA	CATRLAGGNEQFF	TGTGCCACCAGACTAGCGGGAGGGAATGAGCAGTTCTTC
TRBJ2-6	TRBV5-1	TRBD2	many	CASSPGLLAGAGANVLTF	TGCGCCAGCAGCCCAGGACTACTAGCGGGAGCTGGGGCCAACGTCCTGACTTTC
TRBJ2-5	TRBV11-1	NA	NA	CASSSVPRTAQETQYF	TGTGCCAGCAGCTCCGTACCCCGGACGGCACAAGAGACCCAGTACTTC
TRBJ1-2	TRBV3-1	NA	few	CASSRARDYGYTF	TGTGCCAGCAGCCGAGCAAGGGACTATGGCTACACCTTC
TRBJ1-2	TRBV20-1	NA	few	CSASRSGLIYGYTF	TGCAGTGCTAGTCGGTCAGGGCTGATCTATGGCTACACCTTC
TRBJ2-3	TRBV2	NA	NA	CANTGRISGNSTDTQYF	TGTGCCAACACAGGGAGGATCAGCGGGAATAGCACAGATACGCAGTATTTT
TRBJ1-6	TRBV2	TRBD1	few	CASRKTGEGSPLHF	TGTGCCAGCAGAAAAACAGGGGAGGGCTCACCCCTCCACTTT
TRBJ2-1	TRBV7-6	NA	NA	CASSGSRSGQAYNEQFF	TGTGCCAGCAGCGGAAGCCGGTCAGGGCAAGCCTACAATGAGCAGTTCTTC
TRBJ2-3	TRBV5-6	NA	many	CASSFWQPVSLTDTQYF	TGTGCCAGCAGCTTTTGGCAGCCCGTGAGTCTCACAGATACGCAGTATTTT
TRBJ2-7	TRBV28	TRBD2	NA	CASSLLTSGPSYEQYF	TGTGCCAGCAGTTTACTTACTAGCGGCCCCTCCTACGAGCAGTACTTC
TRBJ2-7	TRBV28	NA	NA	CASGLSGSLYEQYF	TGTGCCAGCGGCCTATCGGGCAGCCTCTACGAGCAGTACTTC